A selection of T cell receptor beta chains follows, all from one sample in a study of shared clonotypes between healthy human individuals. Profiling relied on immunoSEQ multiplex PCR, and the TCRdb table lists in-frame clones only, not all of them. The table shows some 2,500,000 clones, with about nine tenths occurring only once. Source material: naive CD4+ T cells from PBMCs. The receptors were sampled from a young man in good health. Some clones in this sample may be carry-over from other donors' samples. The CDR3 runs from the conserved cysteine through the conserved F or W. A D gene is named only where the DNA matches it firmly. Clone sizes are given selectively: once, few, many, or a class where the clone is expanded.

- | TRBJ1-1 | - | TRBV5-1 | CASSESTGKAEAFF | TGCGCCAGCAGCGAGAGCACAGGGAAGGCTGAAGCTTTCTTT
- | TRBJ2-7 | - | TRBV19 | CASSKAGAAYEFMQYF | TGTGCCAGTAGCAAAGCAGGGGCGGCCTACGAATTCATGCAGTACTTC
- | TRBJ2-7 | - | TRBV28 | CASSYQRATYEQYF | TGTGCCAGCAGTTACCAGCGGGCTACCTACGAGCAGTACTTC
- | TRBJ1-4 | - | TRBV29-1 | CSVPGVGNEKLFF | TGCAGCGTTCCAGGGGTGGGGAATGAAAAACTGTTTTTT
- | TRBJ1-2 | - | TRBV28 | CASSLGGNYGYTF | TGTGCCAGCAGTTTGGGGGGAAACTATGGCTACACCTTC
- | TRBJ1-1 | - | TRBV15 | CATSSTRGRTEAFF | TGTGCCACCAGCAGTACCCGCGGCCGCACTGAAGCTTTCTTT
- | TRBJ2-7 | TRBD1 | TRBV5-1 | CASSLEVGGTGSQYEQYF | TGCGCCAGCAGCTTGGAAGTGGGGGGGACAGGGTCCCAATACGAGCAGTACTTC
- | TRBJ1-4 | - | TRBV21-1 | CASSGTSGVEKLFF | TGTGCCAGCAGCGGGACGTCGGGGGTCGAAAAACTGTTTTTT
- | TRBJ2-5 | - | TRBV5-4 | CASSLAKETQYF | TGTGCCAGCAGCTTGGCCAAAGAGACCCAGTACTTC
- | TRBJ1-1 | - | TRBV5-1 | CASSLVAGSMNTEAFF | TGCGCCAGCAGCTTGGTCGCAGGAAGCATGAACACTGAAGCTTTCTTT
- | TRBJ2-1 | TRBD1 | TRBV7-2 | CASSLGQGKVNEQFF | TGTGCCAGCAGCTTGGGACAGGGAAAGGTCAATGAGCAGTTCTTC
once | TRBJ1-5 | - | TRBV6-6 | CASSLGSRVDQPQHF | TGTGCCAGCAGCCTGGGGAGCAGGGTCGATCAGCCCCAGCATTTT
few | TRBJ1-3 | TRBD1 | TRBV10-3 | CAITRDRDGNTIYF | TGTGCCATCACCCGGGACAGGGATGGAAACACCATATATTTT
- | TRBJ2-1 | TRBD2 | TRBV30 | CAWSPGTSGTYNEQFF | TGTGCCTGGAGTCCCGGGACTAGCGGAACCTACAATGAGCAGTTCTTC
- | TRBJ2-4 | - | TRBV7-3 | CASSLNRPGALGKNIQYF | TGTGCCAGCAGCTTAAATCGTCCGGGGGCTCTAGGCAAAAACATTCAGTACTTC
- | TRBJ2-1 | - | TRBV9 | CASSVFGGSSYNEQFF | TGTGCCAGCAGCGTATTTGGAGGGAGCTCCTACAATGAGCAGTTCTTC
once | TRBJ1-1 | - | TRBV18 | CASSPSNLNTEAFF | TGTGCCAGCTCACCATCGAATCTGAACACTGAAGCTTTCTTT
- | TRBJ2-7 | TRBD2 | TRBV7-2 | CASSRGGDSYEQYF | TGTGCCAGCAGCAGGGGAGGGGATAGTTACGAGCAGTACTTC
- | TRBJ2-7 | - | TRBV30 | CAWSPGGALYQYF | TGTGCCTGGAGTCCGGGCGGGGCATTGTACCAGTACTTC
- | TRBJ2-1 | TRBD2 | TRBV5-4 | CASSLAGGPAGKIF | TGTGCCAGCAGCTTGGCGGGAGGCCCGGCCGGTAAGATCTTC
- | TRBJ2-1 | TRBD2 | TRBV5-1 | CASSLPGLAGSNEQFF | TGCGCCAGCAGCTTGCCGGGACTAGCGGGAAGCAATGAGCAGTTCTTC
once | TRBJ2-1 | - | TRBV4-1 | CASSPDRSSYNEQFF | TGCGCCAGCAGCCCCGACAGAAGCTCCTACAATGAGCAGTTCTTC
once | TRBJ1-1 | TRBD1 | TRBV19 | CASSNPGQATEAFF | TGTGCCAGTAGTAACCCGGGACAGGCGACTGAAGCTTTCTTT
- | TRBJ2-2 | TRBD2 | TRBV5-4 | CASSDSGRSIGELFF | TGTGCCAGCAGCGATAGCGGGAGATCGATCGGGGAGCTGTTTTTT
- | TRBJ2-3 | TRBD2 | TRBV29-1 | CSGGLAGGEDTQYF | TGCAGCGGAGGACTAGCGGGGGGGGAGGATACGCAGTATTTT